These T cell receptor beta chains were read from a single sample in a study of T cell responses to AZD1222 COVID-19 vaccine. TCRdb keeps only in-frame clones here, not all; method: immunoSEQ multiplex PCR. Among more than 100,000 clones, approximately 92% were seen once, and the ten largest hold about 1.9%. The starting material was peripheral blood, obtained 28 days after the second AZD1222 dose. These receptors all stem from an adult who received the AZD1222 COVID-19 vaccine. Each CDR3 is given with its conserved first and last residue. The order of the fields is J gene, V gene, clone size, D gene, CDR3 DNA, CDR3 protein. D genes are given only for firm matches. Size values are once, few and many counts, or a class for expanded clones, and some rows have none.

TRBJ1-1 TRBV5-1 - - TGCGCCAGCAGCCAACAGGGGAACACTGAAGCTTTCTTT CASSQQGNTEAFF
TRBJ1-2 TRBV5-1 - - TGCGCCAGCAGCCTGTCAGTGGGGGATGGCTACACCTTC CASSLSVGDGYTF
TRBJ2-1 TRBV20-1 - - TGCAGCACTAGATCGCTCAATGAGCAGTTCTTC CSTRSLNEQFF
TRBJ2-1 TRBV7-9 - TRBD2 TGTGCCAGCAGCTTACGACCGGGACTAGCGAACAATGAGCAGTTCTTC CASSLRPGLANNEQFF
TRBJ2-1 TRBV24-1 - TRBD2 TGTGCCACCAGGGCCGGGACTAGAACCCTCAATGAGCAGTTCTTC CATRAGTRTLNEQFF
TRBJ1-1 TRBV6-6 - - TGTGCCAGCAGTGCCCGACAGGAGAACACTGAAGCTTTCTTT CASSARQENTEAFF
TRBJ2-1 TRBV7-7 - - TGTGCTAGCAGCCCAACAACAGGGTCTCTAGTCGGTGAGCAGTTCTTC CASSPTTGSLVGEQFF
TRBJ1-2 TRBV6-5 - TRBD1 TGTGCCAGCAGTTGGGGACAGAACTATGGCTACACCTTC CASSWGQNYGYTF
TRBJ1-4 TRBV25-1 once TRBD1 TGTGCCAGCAGTGAATGGGGAGGGGGCCGTGGTGAAAAACTGTTTTTT CASSEWGGGRGEKLFF
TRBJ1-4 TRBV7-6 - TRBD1 TGTGCCAGCAGCTTAGCACAGGGGGCAGGTGCTAATGAAAAACTGTTTTTT CASSLAQGAGANEKLFF
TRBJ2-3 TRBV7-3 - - TGTGCCAGCAGCTTAACTGGGGCAGATACGCAGTATTTT CASSLTGADTQYF
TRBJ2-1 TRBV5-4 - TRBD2 TGTGCCAGCAGGTTAGCGGGGACTTCCTACAATGAGCAGTTCTTC CASRLAGTSYNEQFF
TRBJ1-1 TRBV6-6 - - TGTGCCAGCAGCCCATCGAACACTGAAGCTTTCTTT CASSPSNTEAFF
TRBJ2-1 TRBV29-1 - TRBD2 TGCAGCGTTGGCGCGGGTCAGCGGGGGGCTCTCAATGAGCAGTTCTTC CSVGAGQRGALNEQFF
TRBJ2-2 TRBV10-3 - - TGTGCCATCAGTGAAAGGGGCGGGAACACCGGGGAGCTGTTTTTT CAISERGGNTGELFF
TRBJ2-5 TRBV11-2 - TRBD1 TGTGCCACGAAAGCAGGGGGCTTAACGGAGACCCAGTACTTC CATKAGGLTETQYF